Presented here are 7 T cell receptor beta chains from one specimen sequenced in a study of tumor-infiltrating lymphocytes in primary liver carcinoma. Unsorted bulk tissue of roughly 20-31 mg yielded co-extracted RNA and DNA. Starting material of about 480 ng total RNA yielded TCR beta cDNA via a constant-region primer. ARM-PCR was slightly modified, and three nested multiplex PCR rounds with it gave rise to the TCR beta libraries. Use of TRBV1-TRBV30 forward primers with a C-beta reverse primer characterized the first two PCR rounds, which lasted around 9 cycles each. TCRdb re-called the multiplex PCR reads with MiXCR, one entry per CDR3 protein. Among 100,000 or so distinct CDR3 sequences listed, about 70% were seen once. The source material was liver tumor tissue from sampling region 2. Subset denoted: tumor region T2, inferior pole. The source of these receptors is an older woman with primary liver carcinoma and hepatitis B virus infection.

Regarding this clonotype: This is likely a read error, given that the CDR3 carries no conserved phenylalanine or tryptophan at its end. The limits of the CDR3 on the DNA are not certain, so only TCRdb's listed CDR3 is given. V and J are TRBV4-1 and TRBJ2-3; the D call TRBD1 from the table was never checked on the DNA. CDR1 and CDR2 from the germline V gene are MGHRA and YSYEKL. Ends included, the CDR3 has 17 residues. The CDR3 spells CASSQAPHRERTDTQCS.

Concerning this clonotype itself: A much larger clone differs by one base, so this may be a read error. The rearrangement uses TRBV29-1 and TRBJ2-1; TRBD2 matches 8 bases. CDR3 length equals 12 residues. Trimming at V came to 8 bases and at J to 9 bases, leaving 9 bases not matched to a gene. The V gene's germline CDR1 is SQVTM and CDR2 ANQGSEA. This chain's CDR3 is CSSGTRGCEQFF. For the CDR3, the DNA is TGCAGCTCCGGGACTAGGGGTTGTGAGCAGTTCTTC.

The chain has TRBV12-5 and TRBJ1-5; no reliable D call. Trimming took 3 bases from V and 0 from J, leaving 0 bases between them. CDR3 length: 12 amino acids. Germline V CDR1 and CDR2: LGHNT, FRNRAP. The CDR3 nucleotides read TGTGCTAGTGGTTTTAGCAATCAGCCCCAGCATTTT. It translates to CASGFSNQPQHF.

As to this clonotype: The junction differs from germline at one of its ends, possibly a read error. The rearrangement uses TRBV6-1 and TRBJ2-7; D tentatively fits TRBD1 or TRBD2 (7 bases each). This CDR3 spans 16 amino acids. Per germline, CDR1 MNHNS and CDR2 SASEGT. CDR3 residues: CASSKEEGAGAYEQYF. The DNA for the CDR3 is TGTGCCAGCAGTAAAGAAGAGGGGGCGGGGGCCTATGAGCAGTACTTC.

In its sample, this clonotype was seen a few times. Since no conserved phenylalanine or tryptophan closes the CDR3, a read error is the likely cause. The genes are TRBV10-2 and TRBJ2-1; 7 bases are a match to TRBD1. CDR3 size: 13 residues. Germline V gene data show CDR1 as WSHSY and CDR2 as SAAADI. The CDR3 bases are TGCGCCAGCAGCCGGGACAGCTACGATGAGCAGTTCCTC. Translated, it gives CASSRDSYDEQFL.

About this clonotype: A junction boundary mismatches the germline segment, possibly from a read error. The chain employs TRBV11-2 and TRBJ2-1; D may correspond to TRBD1 or TRBD2 (6 bases each). The germline V gene has CDR1 SGHAT and CDR2 FQNNGV. The CDR3 length is 18 residues. The CDR3, as DNA: TGTGTCAGCAGCTTAGGGGGGCCAGGACGGAGCTCCTACAATGAGCAGTTCTTC. It translates to CVSSLGGPGRSSYNEQFF.

This chain uses TRBV11-2 with TRBJ2-3; no reliable D call. This CDR3 comprises 12 residues. Germline assignment: CDR1 SGHAT and CDR2 FQNNGV. The V gene lost 7 bases and the J gene lost 5 bases, with 10 bases spanning the gap. CDR3 nucleotides: TGTGCCAGCATAGATCGAGGAGATACGCAGTATTTT. This codes for CASIDRGDTQYF.